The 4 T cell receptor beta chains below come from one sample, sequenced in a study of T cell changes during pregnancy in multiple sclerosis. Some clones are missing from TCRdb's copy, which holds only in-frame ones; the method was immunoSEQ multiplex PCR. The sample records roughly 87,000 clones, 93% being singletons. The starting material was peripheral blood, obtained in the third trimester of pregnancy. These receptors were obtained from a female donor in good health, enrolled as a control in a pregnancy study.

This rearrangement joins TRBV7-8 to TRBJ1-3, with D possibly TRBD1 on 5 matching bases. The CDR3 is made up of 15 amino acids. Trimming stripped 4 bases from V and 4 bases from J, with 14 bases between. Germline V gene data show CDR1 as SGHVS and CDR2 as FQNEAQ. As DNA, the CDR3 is TGTGCCAGCAGCTCCAGGGTTGGGGGGGGAAACACCATATATTTT. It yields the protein CASSSRVGGGNTIYF.

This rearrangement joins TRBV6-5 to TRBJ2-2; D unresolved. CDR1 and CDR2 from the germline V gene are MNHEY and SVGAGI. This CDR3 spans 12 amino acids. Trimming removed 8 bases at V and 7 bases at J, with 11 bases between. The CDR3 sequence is CASGWRGGELFF. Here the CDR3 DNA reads TGTGCCAGCGGGTGGAGAGGCGGGGAGCTGTTTTTT.

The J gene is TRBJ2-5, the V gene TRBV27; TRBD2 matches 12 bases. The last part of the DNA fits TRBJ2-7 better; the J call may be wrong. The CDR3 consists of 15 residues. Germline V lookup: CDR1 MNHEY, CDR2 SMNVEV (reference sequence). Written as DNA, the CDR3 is TGTGCCAGCAGTCCTAGCCTAGCGGGAGGGCACGAGCAGTACTTC. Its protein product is CASSPSLAGGHEQYF.

The CDR3 region is CASSQDRYTEAFF. CDR3 DNA sequence: TGTGCCAGCAGCCAAGACCGGTACACTGAAGCTTTCTTT. The rearrangement links TRBV4-2 to TRBJ1-1; D unclear. There are 13 residues in the CDR3. Germline loops: CDR1 LGHNA, CDR2 YNFKEQ. Trimming took off 0 bases at V and 3 bases at J, with 5 bases between the two ends.